The 24 T cell receptor beta chains listed next were all sequenced from one sample in a study of blood T cells in healthy people across ages. The second PCR ran roughly 7 to 12 cycles with a sample-barcoded 5' primer and J-beta primers. Via MiXCR, TCRdb re-called the 5' RACE reads, giving one row per CDR3 protein. The repertoire holds around 620,000 distinct CDR3 sequences, with 25% to 30% as singletons. Sequenced sample: blood. These TCRs come from a woman in her 70s in good health.

The rearrangement uses TRBV20-1 and TRBJ2-3; D perhaps matches TRBD2 (5 bases). Germline V gives CDR1 DFQATT, CDR2 SNEGSKA (reference sequence). V lost 5 bases, J lost 2 bases, and 26 bases lay in between. The length of the CDR3 is 18 residues. Here the CDR3 reads CSARPVGIDLDFTDTQYF. In DNA form, the CDR3 reads TGCAGTGCTCGCCCGGTTGGGATAGACTTGGACTTCACAGATACGCAGTATTTT.

This clonotype was seen a handful of times. This sequence joins TRBV29-1 and TRBJ2-2; no firm D call. The CDR3 is made up of 13 amino acids. CDR1 SQVTM and CDR2 ANQGSEA come from the germline V gene. V was trimmed by 1 base and J by 4 bases, leaving 7 bases between them. The CDR3 is CSVEGLSTGELFF. The CDR3 DNA is TGCAGCGTTGAAGGGCTCAGCACCGGGGAGCTGTTTTTT.

A word on this clonotype: A junction end diverges from the germline sequence, so it may reflect a read error. The chain recombines TRBV6-5 with TRBJ2-3, with a tentative D call TRBD1 (5 bases). Germline CDR1 is MNHEY and CDR2 is SVGAGI. CDR3 length: 15 amino acids. CDR3 sequence reads: CASSYSIRVTDRQYF. Here the CDR3 DNA reads TGTGCCAGCAGTTACTCGATCAGGGTCACAGATAGGCAGTATTTT.

V gene TRBV20-1 combines with J gene TRBJ2-5; 7 nucleotides match TRBD2. Germline CDR1 reads DFQATT; CDR2 reads SNEGSKA (reference sequence). V lost 6 bases and J lost 5; bases outside the gene matches: 12. The CDR3 totals 14 residues. CDR3 DNA: TGCAGTGCCGAGCGGGACGGATCCACGGAGACCCAGTACTTC. Residues: CSAERDGSTETQYF.

This clonotype was counted a few times. The rearrangement joins TRBV11-2 to TRBJ1-1; D is perhaps TRBD1 (5 bases). The CDR3 extends over 16 amino acids. From germline, CDR1 is SGHAT and CDR2 FQNNGV. Trimming shortened V by 5 bases and J by 0 bases, and 16 bases separated the two germline ends. This CDR3 reads CASSPLTDPMNTEAFF. The CDR3 DNA follows: TGTGCCAGCAGCCCTTTGACAGACCCTATGAACACTGAAGCTTTCTTT.

This clonotype was detected a few times. The chain recombines TRBV20-1 with TRBJ1-2, with D unclear. Germline values: CDR1 DFQATT, CDR2 SNEGSKA (reference sequence). V was pared by 6 bases and J by 0 bases, with 14 bases between. The CDR3 runs to 14 residues. This chain's CDR3 is CSAQARGANYGYTF. Here the CDR3 DNA reads TGCAGTGCCCAGGCACGGGGAGCTAACTATGGCTACACCTTC.

This clonotype was counted a few times. The V and J genes are TRBV14 and TRBJ1-1; D perhaps matches TRBD1 (5 bases). Between the trimmed V and J ends, which lost 0 bases and 0 bases, there was a span of 11 bases. Germline V gene sequence: CDR1 SGHDN, CDR2 FVKESK. The CDR3 has 16 residues. The CDR3 nucleotides read TGTGCCAGCAGCCAAGATATTGGACACATGAACACTGAAGCTTTCTTT. It translates to CASSQDIGHMNTEAFF.

This clonotype came up a few times. This chain uses TRBV7-2 with TRBJ1-6; D unclear. Trimming left V 2 bases short and J 6 bases short, with 11 bases between. The germline CDR1 and CDR2 sequences are SGHTA and FQGNSA. This CDR3 spans 15 amino acids. The CDR3 sequence is CASSLLNLFNSPLHF. Here the CDR3 DNA reads TGTGCCAGCAGCTTACTCAACCTATTTAATTCACCCCTCCACTTT.

This clonotype appeared a few times. The CDR3 DNA reads TGTGCCATCGGAGGGCCCCGAGATGCTAGCACAGATACGCAGTATTTT. It yields the protein CAIGGPRDASTDTQYF. V is TRBV10-3 and J is TRBJ2-3, with D maybe TRBD2 (6 bases). V shed 8 bases and J shed 0 bases, with 18 bases lying between them. The V gene's germline CDR1 is ENHRY and CDR2 SYGVKD. This CDR3 has 16 amino acids.

This clonotype was detected a few times. The junction departs from germline at one end; a sequencing error may be responsible. DNA of the CDR3: TGTGCCAGCAGTCAACGAGGGACTTGCCGGTTC. It specifies CASSQRGTCRF. The V gene is TRBV28, the J gene TRBJ2-7, with TRBD2 as a possible D gene (6 bases). The CDR3 has 11 amino acids. Germline loops: CDR1 MDHEN, CDR2 SYDVKM.

This clonotype was seen a few times. The rearrangement uses TRBV10-3 and TRBJ2-3; 8 bases map to TRBD1. CDR3 length equals 16 residues. The V and J ends lost 0 bases and 3 bases, in that order; junction bases with no gene match: 5. The V gene's germline CDR1 is ENHRY and CDR2 SYGVKD. CDR3 loop: CAISESRQGSTDTQYF. The CDR3 bases are TGTGCCATCAGTGAGTCAAGACAGGGGTCGACAGATACGCAGTATTTT.

This clonotype was seen ten or more times. The chain has TRBV2 and TRBJ2-7; D unclear. V was trimmed by 4 bases and J by 3 bases, leaving 10 bases between them. CDR3 length equals 13 residues. From germline, CDR1 is SNHLY and CDR2 FYNNEI. The CDR3 nucleotides read TGTGCCAGCAGTGCGCCTTTCCTCTACGAGCAGTACTTC. It codes for CASSAPFLYEQYF.

The V call is TRBV20-1, the J call TRBJ1-4, with a weak D call TRBD1 (5 bases). V shed 3 bases and J shed 6 bases, with 11 bases lying between them. CDR3 length: 13 residues. CDR1 and CDR2 (germline): DFQATT, SNEGSKA (reference sequence). The CDR3 is CSARSLGHEKLFF. CDR3 bases: TGCAGTGCTAGGTCCCTGGGGCATGAAAAACTGTTTTTT.

This clonotype was seen a few times. The chain links TRBV25-1 to TRBJ2-5; D uncertain. V lost 7 bases, J lost 2 bases, and 23 bases lay in between. The CDR3 has 17 amino acids. Germline V lookup: CDR1 MGHDK, CDR2 SYGVNS. DNA for the CDR3: TGTGCCAGCACCACGTCCTCCAGAAGACTTACGCAAGAGACCCAGTACTTC. It encodes CASTTSSRRLTQETQYF.

Only a few counts were recorded for this clonotype. The chain couples TRBV4-2 to TRBJ2-3, with D uncertain. The CDR3 sequence is 15 residues long. Between the trimmed V and J ends, which lost 0 bases and 2 bases, there was a span of 9 bases. Looked up from germline, CDR1 is LGHNA and CDR2 is YNFKEQ. CDR3 region: CASSQDVGYTDTQYF. In nucleotides, the CDR3 is TGTGCCAGCAGCCAAGATGTGGGCTACACAGATACGCAGTATTTT.

The rearrangement links TRBV4-1 to TRBJ2-3; 8 positions agree with TRBD2. CDR3 size: 17 residues. Germline-derived CDR1 and CDR2 are MGHRA and YSYEKL. The V and J ends lost 1 base and 11 bases, in that order; junction bases with no gene match: 17. DNA of the CDR3: TGCGCCAGCAGCCAAGGGACTAGCAGACTGGCCCGCTGGGGGCAGTATTTT. It encodes CASSQGTSRLARWGQYF.

On this clonotype itself: A read error may account for a junction end that differs from germline. The genes are TRBV20-1 and TRBJ2-4; 8 bases line up with TRBD1. Germline V gene sequence: CDR1 DFQATT, CDR2 SNEGSKA (reference sequence). The CDR3 has 13 residues. CDR3 bases: TGCAATGCTAGAAGCGGACAGGGTGGCATTCAGTACTTC. Translating gives CNARSGQGGIQYF.

The J gene is TRBJ2-1, the V gene TRBV27, with unresolved D. Germline V lookup: CDR1 MNHEY, CDR2 SMNVEV (reference sequence). Trimming removed 10 bases from V and 8 bases from J, with 18 bases in between. The CDR3 sequence is 13 residues long. The CDR3 nucleotides read TGTGCCACCGAAACGTCCCAGTCCGATGAGCAGTTCTTC. Protein sequence: CATETSQSDEQFF.

V usage is TRBV20-1 and J usage is TRBJ1-4; D may be TRBD1 (6 bases). The germline V and J ends were trimmed by 4 bases and 8 bases, with 14 bases remaining between them. Germline lookup yields CDR1 DFQATT and CDR2 SNEGSKA (reference sequence). The CDR3 has 13 amino acids. The CDR3 protein is CSAKQGGEEKLFF. The CDR3 DNA reads as TGCAGTGCTAAACAGGGCGGTGAGGAAAAACTGTTTTTT.

This clonotype has just a few counts. V is TRBV6-6 and J is TRBJ1-1; tentatively, D is TRBD1 (5 bases). Germline assignment: CDR1 MNHNY and CDR2 SVGAGI (reference sequence). The CDR3 extends over 12 amino acids. V was clipped by 2 bases and J by 7 bases, with 8 bases between them. The chain's CDR3 is CASSYGQGEAFF. The CDR3, as DNA: TGTGCCAGCAGTTACGGGCAGGGTGAAGCTTTCTTT.

In this sample, this clonotype turned up a few times. This rearrangement joins TRBV7-2 to TRBJ2-5; TRBD2 agrees at 12 bases. CDR1 SGHTA and CDR2 FQGNSA come from the germline V gene. This CDR3 spans 16 amino acids. The ends lost 1 base at V and 5 bases at J; junction bases unmatched: 5. The CDR3 loop reads CASSLGLAGGLETQYF. The CDR3 DNA is TGTGCCAGCAGCTTAGGGCTAGCGGGGGGGCTGGAGACCCAGTACTTC.

The sample holds a few counts of this clonotype. The J gene is TRBJ2-7, the V gene TRBV9; TRBD1 might be the D (5 bases). Germline CDR1 reads SGDLS; CDR2 reads YYNGEE. Trimming removed 3 bases at V and 5 bases at J, with 18 bases between. The CDR3 consists of 15 residues. In DNA form, the CDR3 reads TGTGCCAGCAGCGCATCACAGGATCCGTCCGACGAGCAGTACTTC. Protein sequence: CASSASQDPSDEQYF.

This clonotype turned up a few times. The chain carries TRBV6-2 or TRBV6-3 and TRBJ1-1, with no clear D. Trimming took off 5 bases at V and 6 bases at J, with 16 bases between the two ends. Germline loops: CDR1 MNHEY, CDR2 SVGEGT. The CDR3 runs 14 residues. The CDR3 is CASSPGPRVAEAFF. In DNA form, the CDR3 reads TGTGCCAGCAGTCCAGGACCTCGGGTAGCTGAAGCTTTCTTT.

The chain has TRBV3-1 and TRBJ2-5; D perhaps matches TRBD2 (5 bases). V shed 4 bases and J shed 3 bases, with 12 bases lying between them. CDR3 length equals 14 residues. Per germline, CDR1 LGHDT and CDR2 YNNKEL (reference sequence). In nucleotides, the CDR3 is TGTGCCAGCAGCCGGGAAGGGAGCAAAGAGACCCAGTACTTC. Amino acid sequence: CASSREGSKETQYF.